The TCR beta chain described here comes from a study of T-cell reconstitution after alpha-beta-depleted transplantation in children. This clonotype came up a few times. Its target is unknown. CDR1 and CDR2 (germline): LNHDA, SQIVND (reference sequence). Trimming cost V 5 bases and J 1 base, with 8 bases left between them. This CDR3 comprises 13 residues. Study-wide results and limits: At day 60, the high TCRbeta diversity found in some patients originated from recipient T cells and thymic progenitors that had survived. One year post-transplant, T-cell counts and diversity were largely derived from T cells produced anew. Reportedly, alpha-beta T cells present about two months post-transplant originated from several hundred expanded clones of graft origin.

As it was prepared, the TCRbeta library received unique molecular identifiers. TCRdb re-derived calls from the PCR reads in MiXCR, one entry per CDR3 protein. The data contain 700,000 to 950,000 distinct CDR3 sequences, less than 20% of them seen just once; the ten biggest clones take up roughly 4.8%. This chain joins TRBV19 and TRBJ1-1, with no clear D. The source of this sequence is a male patient aged 10-17 years who had a stem cell transplant for acute lymphoblastic leukemia, so the T cells may come from the graft donor. The sample was PBMCs, mostly from graft donor cells, taken 360 days after TCRalphabeta/CD19-depleted stem cell transplant. The CDR3 is CASSGRTNTEAFF. The DNA for the CDR3 is TGTGCCAGTAGTGGCCGAACGAACACTGAAGCTTTCTTT.